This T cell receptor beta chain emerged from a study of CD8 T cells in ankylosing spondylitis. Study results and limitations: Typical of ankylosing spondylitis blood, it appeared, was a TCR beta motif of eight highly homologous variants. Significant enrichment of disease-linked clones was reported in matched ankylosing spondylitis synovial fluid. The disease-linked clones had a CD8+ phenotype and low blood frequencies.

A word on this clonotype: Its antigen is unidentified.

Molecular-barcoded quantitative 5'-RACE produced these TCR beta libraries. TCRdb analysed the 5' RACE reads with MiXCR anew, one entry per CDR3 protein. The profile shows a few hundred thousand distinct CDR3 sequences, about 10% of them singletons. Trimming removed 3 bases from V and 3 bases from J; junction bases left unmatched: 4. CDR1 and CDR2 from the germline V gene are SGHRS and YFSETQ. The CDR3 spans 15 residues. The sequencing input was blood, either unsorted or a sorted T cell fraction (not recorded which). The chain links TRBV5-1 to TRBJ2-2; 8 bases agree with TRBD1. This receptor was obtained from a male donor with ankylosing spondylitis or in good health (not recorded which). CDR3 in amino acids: CASSWGQDDTGELFF. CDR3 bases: TGCGCCAGCAGCTGGGGACAGGACGACACCGGGGAGCTGTTTTTT.